These 26 T cell receptor beta chains came from one sample sequenced in a study of shared clonotypes between healthy human individuals. Using immunoSEQ multiplex PCR, the repertoire was profiled, and TCRdb retains in-frame clones only, with some absent. The repertoire holds some 2,500,000 clones, with approximately 93% as singletons. Sequencing used naive CD4+ T cells from PBMCs. Subset indicated: CD45RA+ positively selected. The receptors stem from a man between 18 and 29 years old in good health. Some clones in this sample may be carry-over from other donors' samples.

Of note for this clone: The same CDR3 also results from other DNA sequences found in this sample. V and J are TRBV28 and TRBJ1-2; no firm D call. With 3 bases removed from V and 7 bases from J, the gap between germline ends came to 6 bases. The CDR3 sequence is 11 residues long. Germline values: CDR1 MDHEN, CDR2 SYDVKM. The CDR3 DNA follows: TGTGCCAGCAGTTTTCTCCGTGGCTACACCTTC. Protein sequence: CASSFLRGYTF.

The chain carries TRBV5-1 and TRBJ2-4, with 9 bases lining up with TRBD2. Losses at the gene ends were 3 bases for V and 5 bases for J; bases not matched to a gene: 6. CDR3 length equals 15 residues. Germline V gene sequence: CDR1 SGHRS, CDR2 YFSETQ. DNA of the CDR3: TGCGCCAGCAGCTCTTTAGCGGGAGCGCAAAACATTCAGTACTTC. Its translation is CASSSLAGAQNIQYF.

The V gene is TRBV5-1, the J gene TRBJ1-2; 7 nucleotides match TRBD1. CDR3 length: 16 amino acids. Germline-derived CDR1 and CDR2 are SGHRS and YFSETQ. V was clipped by 5 bases and J by 1 base; unmatched bases: 11. The CDR3 protein is CASRLLGDSFNYGYTF. Here the CDR3 DNA reads TGCGCCAGCAGACTTTTGGGGGACAGCTTTAACTATGGCTACACCTTC.

V and J are TRBV7-2 and TRBJ2-5; 7 bases fit TRBD1. Looked up from germline, CDR1 is SGHTA and CDR2 is FQGNSA. The CDR3 runs to 14 residues. V dropped 5 bases and J dropped 2; count of bases not matched to a gene: 5. CDR3 amino acids: CASSPMTGQETQYF. CDR3 sequence (DNA): TGTGCCAGCAGCCCGATGACAGGGCAAGAGACCCAGTACTTC.

V usage is TRBV28 and J usage is TRBJ1-1; TRBD1 matches 9 bases. From germline, CDR1 is MDHEN and CDR2 SYDVKM. J gave up 2 bases and V 5 bases, and 6 bases lay outside the gene matches. The CDR3 runs to 15 residues. The CDR3 spells CASSPMTGGNTEAFF. The CDR3 bases are TGTGCCAGCAGTCCGATGACAGGGGGAAACACTGAAGCTTTCTTT. The whole variable domain, remainder taken from reference TRBV28 and TRBJ1-1, is DVKVTQSSRYLVKRTGEKVFLECVQDMDHENMFWYRQDPGLGLRLIYFSYDVKMKEKGDIPEGYSVSREKKERFSLILESASTNQTSMYLCASSPMTGGNTEAFFGQGTRLTVV.

Of note for this clone: Other DNA sequences from this sample encode an identical CDR3 as well. The genes are TRBV28 and TRBJ2-1; D gene ambiguous. The CDR3 spans 11 residues. Germline CDR1 reads MDHEN; CDR2 reads SYDVKM. V was cut by 1 base and J by 10 bases, with 5 bases left in between. Here the CDR3 DNA reads TGTGCCAGCAGTTTATCCCGGGAGCAGTTCTTC. Protein: CASSLSREQFF.

V and J are TRBV7-8 and TRBJ2-1; no firm D call. The CDR3 consists of 15 residues. Trimming stripped 1 base from V and 5 bases from J, with 12 bases between. Germline V gene sequence: CDR1 SGHVS, CDR2 FQNEAQ. The CDR3 nucleotides are TGTGCCAGCAGCTTAGGCCCACTGATCAACAATGAGCAGTTCTTC. It codes for CASSLGPLINNEQFF.

The chain employs TRBV11-2 and TRBJ1-1; no clear D gene. The V end lost 3 bases, the J end lost 0 bases, and 5 bases lay between the germline ends. This CDR3 is built from 13 residues. CDR1 is SGHAT and CDR2 is FQNNGV in the germline V gene. CDR3 residues: CASSFFLNTEAFF. CDR3 sequence (DNA): TGTGCCAGCAGCTTCTTCCTGAACACTGAAGCTTTCTTT.

Concerning this clone: The sample holds other DNA sequences that translate to the same CDR3. The CDR3 region is CASSPRLAGYNEQFF. For the CDR3, the DNA is TGTGCCAGCTCACCACGACTAGCGGGGTACAATGAGCAGTTCTTC. The rearrangement links TRBV18 to TRBJ2-1, with TRBD2 identical over 11 bases. The junction had 0 bases not matched to a gene; V was cut back by 1 base and J by 4 bases. The CDR3 length is 15 residues. From germline, CDR1 is KGHSH and CDR2 LQKENI.

The J gene is TRBJ2-2, the V gene TRBV7-2; 9 positions agree with TRBD1. V dropped 6 bases and J dropped 5; count of bases not matched to a gene: 7. This CDR3 region has 15 residues. Germline-derived CDR1 and CDR2 are SGHTA and FQGNSA. CDR3 sequence reads: CASRPDRGKTGELFF. In nucleotides, the CDR3 is TGTGCCAGCAGACCGGACAGGGGAAAGACCGGGGAGCTGTTTTTT.

V usage is TRBV27 and J usage is TRBJ2-7; D ambiguous. Germline CDR1 and CDR2: MNHEY and SMNVEV (reference sequence). The CDR3 covers 12 residues. Trimming stripped 4 bases from V and 9 bases from J, with 13 bases between. The chain's CDR3 is CASSSTPLRQYF. The CDR3 DNA follows: TGTGCCAGCAGTTCTACCCCCCTCAGGCAGTACTTC.

V is TRBV7-8 and J is TRBJ1-2, with 7 bases that match TRBD1. V shed 5 bases and J 2 bases; nucleotides not matched to a gene: 5. There are 14 residues in the CDR3. The germline V gene encodes CDR1 SGHVS and CDR2 FQNEAQ. As DNA, the CDR3 is TGTGCCAGCAGCCACAACAGGGGCAACTATGGCTACACCTTC. It yields the protein CASSHNRGNYGYTF.

The chain links TRBV18 to TRBJ1-1, with 10 bases identical to TRBD1. The germline gives CDR1 KGHSH, CDR2 LQKENI. The V segment lost 6 bases and the J segment 9 bases; nucleotides outside the gene matches: 4. This CDR3 contains 12 residues. The CDR3, as DNA: TGTGCCAGCTCCCTAGACAGGGGGCAAGCTTTCTTT. Translation gives CASSLDRGQAFF. The full variable domain, rest sourced from reference TRBV18 and TRBJ1-1, is NAGVMQNPRHLVRRRGQEARLRCSPMKGHSHVYWYRQLPEEGLKFMVYLQKENIIDESGMPKERFSAEFPKEGPSILRIQQVVRGDSAAYFCASSLDRGQAFFGQGTRLTVV.

V and J are TRBV7-2 and TRBJ1-5, with D perhaps TRBD1 (5 bases). The V gene lost 1 base and the J gene lost 3 bases, with 10 bases spanning the gap. CDR3 length: 15 residues. CDR1 SGHTA and CDR2 FQGNSA come from the germline V gene. The CDR3 reads CASSLDPGHNQPQHF. The DNA of the CDR3 is TGTGCCAGCAGCTTAGATCCAGGGCACAATCAGCCCCAGCATTTT.

J is TRBJ1-4 and V is TRBV7-9; 8 nucleotides align to TRBD1. The germline V gene encodes CDR1 SEHNR and CDR2 FQNEAQ (reference sequence). V dropped 5 bases and J dropped 7; count of bases not matched to a gene: 12. The CDR3 is 16 amino acids. CDR3 bases: TGTGCCAGCAGCAGAGGTGTGTGGCAGGGGGCTGAAAAACTGTTTTTT. Amino acids: CASSRGVWQGAEKLFF.

The genes are TRBV18 and TRBJ2-5; 10 positions agree with TRBD2. The V segment lost 3 bases and the J segment 4 bases; nucleotides outside the gene matches: 5. The CDR3 loop spans 15 amino acids. Germline V gene lookup returns CDR1 KGHSH and CDR2 LQKENI. As DNA, the CDR3 is TGTGCCAGCTCACCCGGGACTAGCGCCAGAGAGACCCAGTACTTC. Protein: CASSPGTSARETQYF.

This chain links TRBV7-3 with TRBJ2-2; TRBD1 matches at 7 bases. The CDR3 has 14 residues. V shed 5 bases, J shed 7 bases, and the junction held 7 bases outside the gene matches. In germline, CDR1 is SGHTA, CDR2 FQGTGA. The CDR3 nucleotides read TGTGCCAGCAGCCTTGACAGGGCGAGCGGGGAGCTGTTTTTT. This encodes CASSLDRASGELFF.

On this clone: The same CDR3 can be traced to other DNA sequences in this sample. The genes are TRBV28 and TRBJ2-7, with 7 bases that match TRBD1. With 6 bases clipped from V and 1 base from J, the junction kept 0 bases outside the gene matches. The CDR3 covers 12 residues. Germline loops: CDR1 MDHEN, CDR2 SYDVKM. The CDR3 sequence is CASRTGSYEQYF. CDR3 DNA: TGTGCCAGCAGGACAGGGTCCTACGAGCAGTACTTC.

This clone was detected only once. The V gene is TRBV5-1, the J gene TRBJ1-1; 7 positions agree with TRBD1. Trimming at V came to 3 bases and at J to 1 base, leaving 6 bases not matched to a gene. Germline V gene sequence: CDR1 SGHRS, CDR2 YFSETQ. This CDR3 contains 15 residues. CDR3 sequence reads: CASSSRTGQNTEAFF. CDR3 bases: TGCGCCAGCAGCTCCCGGACAGGCCAGAACACTGAAGCTTTCTTT.

J is TRBJ1-2 and V is TRBV6-5; no clear D gene. The V gene lost 0 bases and the J gene lost 11 bases, with 16 bases spanning the gap. Looked up from germline, CDR1 is MNHEY and CDR2 is SVGAGI. The CDR3 totals 14 residues. CDR3 residues: CASSYSIGLSIYTF. In DNA form, the CDR3 reads TGTGCCAGCAGTTACTCGATAGGCCTTAGCATTTACACCTTC.

The chain uses TRBV4-1 and TRBJ2-7, with 7 bases matching TRBD1. Germline V gives CDR1 MGHRA, CDR2 YSYEKL. The ends lost 3 bases at V and 0 bases at J; junction bases unmatched: 14. This CDR3 has 18 residues. CDR3 protein: CASSHRRGDSLSSYEQYF. CDR3 nucleotides: TGCGCCAGCAGCCACCGAAGAGGGGACAGTCTGAGCTCCTACGAGCAGTACTTC.

V is TRBV7-9 and J is TRBJ1-2; D is ambiguous. From germline, CDR1 is SEHNR and CDR2 FQNEAQ (reference sequence). This CDR3 comprises 14 residues. Trimming pared 1 base from V and 7 bases from J, leaving 13 bases between. The CDR3 coding sequence is TGTGCCAGCAGCTTAGAGTGGGCAGAGGGTGGCTACACCTTC. Its translation: CASSLEWAEGGYTF.

This clone appeared a single time. The chain links TRBV28 to TRBJ2-2; 9 nucleotides match TRBD1. The germline V gene encodes CDR1 MDHEN and CDR2 SYDVKM. Trimming cost V 7 bases and J 7 bases; bases outside gene matches: 4. The CDR3 is made up of 13 amino acids. CDR3 sequence (DNA): TGTGCCAGCAACAGGGGGCAAGGCGGGGAGCTGTTTTTT. This sequence encodes CASNRGQGGELFF.

V and J are TRBV5-1 and TRBJ2-2, with TRBD2 matching 14 bases. CDR3 length: 19 amino acids. V lost 5 bases, J lost 3 bases, and 12 bases stayed unmatched. CDR1 SGHRS and CDR2 YFSETQ come from the germline V gene. CDR3 DNA: TGCGCCAGCAGGACTCGCCTAAGGGGACTAGCGGGAGACACCGGGGAGCTGTTTTTT. Protein: CASRTRLRGLAGDTGELFF.

The rearrangement joins TRBV4-1 to TRBJ2-5; tentative D call: TRBD1 (6 bases). Near its end, the DNA agrees better with TRBJ2-7, so the J call may be wrong. This CDR3 has 15 residues. The V gene's germline CDR1 is MGHRA and CDR2 YSYEKL. The CDR3 region has the DNA TGCGCCAGCAGCCAAGATGGGGGACACCTCTACGAGCAGTACTTC. This gives the protein CASSQDGGHLYEQYF.

In nucleotides, the CDR3 is TGTGCCAGCAGCTTAACGGACGGACTAAGCGGTGATACGCAGTATTTT. This sequence encodes CASSLTDGLSGDTQYF. The rearrangement uses TRBV7-3 and TRBJ2-3, with a tentative D call TRBD2 (6 bases). CDR3 length equals 16 residues. CDR1 SGHTA and CDR2 FQGTGA come from the germline V gene. The germline V and J ends were trimmed by 0 bases and 6 bases, with 16 bases remaining between them. The full variable domain, rest sourced from reference TRBV7-3 and TRBJ2-3, is GAGVSQTPSNKVTEKGKYVELRCDPISGHTALYWYRQSLGQGPEFLIYFQGTGAADDSGLPNDRFFAVRPEGSVSTLKIQRTERGDSAVYLCASSLTDGLSGDTQYFGPGTRLTVL.